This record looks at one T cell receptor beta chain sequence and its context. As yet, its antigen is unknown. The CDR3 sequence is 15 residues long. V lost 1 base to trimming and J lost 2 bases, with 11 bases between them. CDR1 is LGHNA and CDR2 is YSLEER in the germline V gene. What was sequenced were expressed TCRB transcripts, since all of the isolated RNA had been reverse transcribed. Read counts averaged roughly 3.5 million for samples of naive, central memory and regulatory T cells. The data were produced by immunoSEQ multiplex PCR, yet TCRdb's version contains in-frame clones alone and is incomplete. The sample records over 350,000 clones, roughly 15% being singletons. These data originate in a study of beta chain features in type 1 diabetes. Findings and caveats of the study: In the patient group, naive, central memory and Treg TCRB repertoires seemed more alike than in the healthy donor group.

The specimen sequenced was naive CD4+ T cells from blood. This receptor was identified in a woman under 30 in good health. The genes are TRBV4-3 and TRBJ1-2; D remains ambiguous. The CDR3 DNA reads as TGCGCCAGCAGCCAAGGTACAAACGGGAACTATGGCTACACCTTC. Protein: CASSQGTNGNYGYTF.